This T cell receptor beta chain stems from a study of T cell responses to AZD1222 COVID-19 vaccine (dated by TCRdb to about 2021). With regard to the full study: Because spike-specific TCR depth and breadth did not differ between the two schedules, AZD1222 recipients who got a second dose at roughly 4 weeks were pooled with those who got a second dose at roughly 12 weeks. A total of approximately 240 trial participants underwent TCR sequencing, of whom 207 had received two doses of AZD1222 and around 26 had received two doses of the MenACWY control vaccine. Trial participants were enrolled by age into subgroups of 18-55, 56-69 and 70-plus years, and around 150, 28 and 57 TCR-sequenced participants, respectively, were included in these subgroups.

As for this clone: The specificity of this receptor is unknown. Base qualities are not provided; no much larger clone lies one nucleotide away.

Paper-wide results and their limitations: The 56-69-year group was small, and its depth increase did not reach significance, likely because of low power. Spike-specific TCR breadth and depth rose significantly after two AZD1222 doses compared with day 0 and with MenACWY recipients. Participants were mostly white British and included more females than males, and it was suggested by the authors that clonal diversity may have been underestimated. Conclusions about previously exposed vaccinees are limited, since just 5 to 7 AZD1222 recipients were seropositive for SARS-CoV-2 at baseline. The whole spike protein was spanned by vaccine-associated CD4 TCRs, and dominant responses were seen in regions 160-218 and 743-854. Epitopes outside the regions mutated in the B.1.351 and B.1.1.7 variants were reportedly recognized by nearly half of the unique spike-specific TCRs. Because no samples from the day 14 peak response were available, repertoires could be characterized only after the peak T cell response.

The time point label corresponds to: baseline before first vaccination. Vaccinee samples came from UK trials COV001 and COV002, including a single-blind randomized controlled phase 2/3 trial of AZD1222 (ChAdOx1 nCoV-19) in healthy adults. Trial participant PBMC samples were collected at day 0 and day 28 after the second dose for TCRbeta chain sequencing. The CDR3 regions of human TCRbeta chains were analyzed by immunosequencing. The paper's processing steps were these. Repertoire TCRs were checked for matches against a reference library of SARS-CoV-2-specific TCRs that had been generated using the MIRA antigen-specificity platform. Breadth was defined as the fraction of unique TCRs that were SARS-CoV-2-associated, and depth was defined as the fraction of total T cells that were SARS-CoV-2-associated. Using the MIRA data, each spike-specific TCR was mapped to the spike region that the TCR reacts to and placed in a CD4 or CD8 class. Log10-transformed breadth and depth values were compared by one-way ANOVA with Sidak's multiple comparisons tests. TCRdb holds this immuneACCESS table with in-frame rearrangements only. Some clones are missing; in checked studies, unresolved V genes explain under half, and the rest has no known cause. V, J and clone size derive from that table, while D and trimming were established from the DNA sequence. This sample has 74,000 or so clones in its table, and less than 90% of those were observed once. In total, the top ten clones hold roughly 20% of the sample.

The source was peripheral blood, collected on day 0 of AZD1222 vaccination. The receptor's source is an adult in good health.

This receptor has the CDR3 CASSHMTGANYGYTF. The bases are TGTGCCAGCAGCCATATGACAGGAGCTAACTATGGCTACACCTTC. The sequence links TRBV7-9 to TRBJ1-2, with TRBD1 as a weak D call on 6 bases. V and J are truncated by 5 bases and 0 bases respectively, leaving an intervening sequence of 13 bases. The CDR3, from cysteine to phenylalanine, totals 15 residues. CDR3 DNA is the only sequence kept; it has 45 bases, read in frame from the first base. From the germline V gene (reference sequence), CDR1 is SEHNR and CDR2 is FQNEAQ. Reference TRBV7-9 and TRBJ1-2 proteins supply the regions before and after the CDR3; the full variable domain is: DTGVSQNPRHKITKRGQNVTFRCDPISEHNRLYWYRQTLGQGPEFLTYFQNEAQLEKSRLLSDRFSAERPKGSFSTLEIQRTEQGDSAMYLCASSHMTGANYGYTFGSGTRLTVV.